The TCR beta chain under discussion was sequenced for a study of circulating CD8 cells and anti-PD-1 response in melanoma (dated by TCRdb to the early 2020s). The study in broad terms: Patients received nivolumab intravenously at 3 mg/kg every 2 weeks. Of the 13 patients in the melanoma cohort, anti-PD-1 was received as first-line therapy by seven patients, and prior targeted therapy or immunotherapy had been received by six patients. Responders were defined as patients showing complete or partial responses, and non-responders as patients showing stable or progressive disease (RECIST v1.1). The TCR repertoire analysis included some eleven melanoma patients, of whom 7 were non-responders and 4 were responders. PD-1 on on-treatment samples was detected using a biotinylated anti-human IgG4 antibody. Study-wide conclusions, independent of this receptor: Repertoires were mostly private between subsets, with fewer than 7.5% of TRB clonotypes shared at M1, and the greatest sharing occurred between DPOS and TIGIT. Only baseline and M1 samples from a small cohort with few responders were used in the published TCR repertoire comparisons. Both treatment-naive and previously treated patients were included in the cohort, and this mixing was noted by the authors as something that could influence results. The DNEG repertoire had the highest diversity, the PD-1 and DPOS repertoires had similar and higher clonality, and the TIGIT repertoires had the lowest diversity. Tumor material was not accessible, so tumor reactivity was assessed by peptide assays on expanded sorted subsets instead. Because of limited material, replicates were generally not included when the experiments were performed.

The CDR3 numbers 14 residues from cysteine through phenylalanine. Only the CDR3 DNA stays, 42 bases, in frame from base 1. Deletion took 5 bases off V and 0 bases off J, with a span of 8 bases between the germline ends. CDR1 SNHLY and CDR2 FYNNEI were looked up in the germline V gene. Taking its sample share into account, this clonotype is large (0.1 to 1%). It has no known antigen specificity. No much larger clonotype is one base removed from it; base qualities were not supplied. A BD FACSAria II cell sorter was used to sort four subsets, defined by PD-1 and/or TIGIT, from live CD3+CD8+TCRalphabeta+ cells. Circulating CD8 T cells were sorted into four subsets by PD-1 and TIGIT expression to characterize their relevance to anti-PD-1 therapy response. From each sorted CD8 T-cell subset, both TCR alpha and TCR beta chains were sequenced. Peripheral blood was drawn before the first anti-PD-1 injection and after two and four injections. Ficoll gradient centrifugation was used to isolate PBMCs right away. Until use, PBMCs were kept cryopreserved in liquid nitrogen in RPMI containing approximately 20% FCS and roughly 10% DMSO. After thawing, PBMCs were stained with a viability dye plus antibodies against CD3, CD8alpha, TCRalphabeta, PD-1 and TIGIT. The RNeasy Kit was used to extract total RNA, and all samples had a RIN greater than 7.

Sequencing was performed on a NextSeq 500. Starting from roughly 15 ng of total RNA, TCR libraries were made with the QIAseq Immune Repertoire RNA Library Kit, Human TCR Panel. The TCR libraries were sequenced on an Illumina NextSeq using a Mid Output V2 kit and asymmetric 261x41 paired-end reads. Each TCR library was diluted to approximately 3.9 nM, after which the TCR libraries were pooled, denatured and loaded at about 0.98 pM. From the authors' description of their analysis: TCR FASTQ files were processed in the QIAGEN GeneGlobe Data Analysis Center, with downstream analysis in R 3.5.2. Clonality was computed as one minus Shannon entropy normalized by the log of the number of unique productive sequences. Fisher exact tests at 5% FDR, run separately within each subset, picked out TRA or TRB clonotypes whose abundance differed between baseline and M1. Differentially abundant clonotypes were grouped as emerging, expanding, contracting or non-expanding/contracting. Repertoire overlap between patients was measured with Morisita's overlap index. The public reads were quality trimmed at Q25 with fastp and then assembled into clones with MiXCR by TCRdb, keeping productive beta chains. Rows with one shared CDR3 protein collapse into an entry with the most common genes and DNA. TCRdb, not the authors, supplied the V and J calls. Within this sample are several hundred distinct CDR3 sequences, with around 5.1% of them counted one time only. The biggest ten clones account for 6.6% of the sample.

The sequence joins TRBV2 to TRBJ1-5; no D gene call is confident. The TCR originated in a human donor with melanoma. Sample: CD8+ T cells from PBMCs, taken at baseline or after one month of anti-PD-1 therapy (not recorded which). The CDR3 protein sequence reads: CASSSTDSNQPQHF. The sequenced DNA: TGTGCCAGCAGTTCAACAGATAGCAATCAGCCCCAGCATTTT.